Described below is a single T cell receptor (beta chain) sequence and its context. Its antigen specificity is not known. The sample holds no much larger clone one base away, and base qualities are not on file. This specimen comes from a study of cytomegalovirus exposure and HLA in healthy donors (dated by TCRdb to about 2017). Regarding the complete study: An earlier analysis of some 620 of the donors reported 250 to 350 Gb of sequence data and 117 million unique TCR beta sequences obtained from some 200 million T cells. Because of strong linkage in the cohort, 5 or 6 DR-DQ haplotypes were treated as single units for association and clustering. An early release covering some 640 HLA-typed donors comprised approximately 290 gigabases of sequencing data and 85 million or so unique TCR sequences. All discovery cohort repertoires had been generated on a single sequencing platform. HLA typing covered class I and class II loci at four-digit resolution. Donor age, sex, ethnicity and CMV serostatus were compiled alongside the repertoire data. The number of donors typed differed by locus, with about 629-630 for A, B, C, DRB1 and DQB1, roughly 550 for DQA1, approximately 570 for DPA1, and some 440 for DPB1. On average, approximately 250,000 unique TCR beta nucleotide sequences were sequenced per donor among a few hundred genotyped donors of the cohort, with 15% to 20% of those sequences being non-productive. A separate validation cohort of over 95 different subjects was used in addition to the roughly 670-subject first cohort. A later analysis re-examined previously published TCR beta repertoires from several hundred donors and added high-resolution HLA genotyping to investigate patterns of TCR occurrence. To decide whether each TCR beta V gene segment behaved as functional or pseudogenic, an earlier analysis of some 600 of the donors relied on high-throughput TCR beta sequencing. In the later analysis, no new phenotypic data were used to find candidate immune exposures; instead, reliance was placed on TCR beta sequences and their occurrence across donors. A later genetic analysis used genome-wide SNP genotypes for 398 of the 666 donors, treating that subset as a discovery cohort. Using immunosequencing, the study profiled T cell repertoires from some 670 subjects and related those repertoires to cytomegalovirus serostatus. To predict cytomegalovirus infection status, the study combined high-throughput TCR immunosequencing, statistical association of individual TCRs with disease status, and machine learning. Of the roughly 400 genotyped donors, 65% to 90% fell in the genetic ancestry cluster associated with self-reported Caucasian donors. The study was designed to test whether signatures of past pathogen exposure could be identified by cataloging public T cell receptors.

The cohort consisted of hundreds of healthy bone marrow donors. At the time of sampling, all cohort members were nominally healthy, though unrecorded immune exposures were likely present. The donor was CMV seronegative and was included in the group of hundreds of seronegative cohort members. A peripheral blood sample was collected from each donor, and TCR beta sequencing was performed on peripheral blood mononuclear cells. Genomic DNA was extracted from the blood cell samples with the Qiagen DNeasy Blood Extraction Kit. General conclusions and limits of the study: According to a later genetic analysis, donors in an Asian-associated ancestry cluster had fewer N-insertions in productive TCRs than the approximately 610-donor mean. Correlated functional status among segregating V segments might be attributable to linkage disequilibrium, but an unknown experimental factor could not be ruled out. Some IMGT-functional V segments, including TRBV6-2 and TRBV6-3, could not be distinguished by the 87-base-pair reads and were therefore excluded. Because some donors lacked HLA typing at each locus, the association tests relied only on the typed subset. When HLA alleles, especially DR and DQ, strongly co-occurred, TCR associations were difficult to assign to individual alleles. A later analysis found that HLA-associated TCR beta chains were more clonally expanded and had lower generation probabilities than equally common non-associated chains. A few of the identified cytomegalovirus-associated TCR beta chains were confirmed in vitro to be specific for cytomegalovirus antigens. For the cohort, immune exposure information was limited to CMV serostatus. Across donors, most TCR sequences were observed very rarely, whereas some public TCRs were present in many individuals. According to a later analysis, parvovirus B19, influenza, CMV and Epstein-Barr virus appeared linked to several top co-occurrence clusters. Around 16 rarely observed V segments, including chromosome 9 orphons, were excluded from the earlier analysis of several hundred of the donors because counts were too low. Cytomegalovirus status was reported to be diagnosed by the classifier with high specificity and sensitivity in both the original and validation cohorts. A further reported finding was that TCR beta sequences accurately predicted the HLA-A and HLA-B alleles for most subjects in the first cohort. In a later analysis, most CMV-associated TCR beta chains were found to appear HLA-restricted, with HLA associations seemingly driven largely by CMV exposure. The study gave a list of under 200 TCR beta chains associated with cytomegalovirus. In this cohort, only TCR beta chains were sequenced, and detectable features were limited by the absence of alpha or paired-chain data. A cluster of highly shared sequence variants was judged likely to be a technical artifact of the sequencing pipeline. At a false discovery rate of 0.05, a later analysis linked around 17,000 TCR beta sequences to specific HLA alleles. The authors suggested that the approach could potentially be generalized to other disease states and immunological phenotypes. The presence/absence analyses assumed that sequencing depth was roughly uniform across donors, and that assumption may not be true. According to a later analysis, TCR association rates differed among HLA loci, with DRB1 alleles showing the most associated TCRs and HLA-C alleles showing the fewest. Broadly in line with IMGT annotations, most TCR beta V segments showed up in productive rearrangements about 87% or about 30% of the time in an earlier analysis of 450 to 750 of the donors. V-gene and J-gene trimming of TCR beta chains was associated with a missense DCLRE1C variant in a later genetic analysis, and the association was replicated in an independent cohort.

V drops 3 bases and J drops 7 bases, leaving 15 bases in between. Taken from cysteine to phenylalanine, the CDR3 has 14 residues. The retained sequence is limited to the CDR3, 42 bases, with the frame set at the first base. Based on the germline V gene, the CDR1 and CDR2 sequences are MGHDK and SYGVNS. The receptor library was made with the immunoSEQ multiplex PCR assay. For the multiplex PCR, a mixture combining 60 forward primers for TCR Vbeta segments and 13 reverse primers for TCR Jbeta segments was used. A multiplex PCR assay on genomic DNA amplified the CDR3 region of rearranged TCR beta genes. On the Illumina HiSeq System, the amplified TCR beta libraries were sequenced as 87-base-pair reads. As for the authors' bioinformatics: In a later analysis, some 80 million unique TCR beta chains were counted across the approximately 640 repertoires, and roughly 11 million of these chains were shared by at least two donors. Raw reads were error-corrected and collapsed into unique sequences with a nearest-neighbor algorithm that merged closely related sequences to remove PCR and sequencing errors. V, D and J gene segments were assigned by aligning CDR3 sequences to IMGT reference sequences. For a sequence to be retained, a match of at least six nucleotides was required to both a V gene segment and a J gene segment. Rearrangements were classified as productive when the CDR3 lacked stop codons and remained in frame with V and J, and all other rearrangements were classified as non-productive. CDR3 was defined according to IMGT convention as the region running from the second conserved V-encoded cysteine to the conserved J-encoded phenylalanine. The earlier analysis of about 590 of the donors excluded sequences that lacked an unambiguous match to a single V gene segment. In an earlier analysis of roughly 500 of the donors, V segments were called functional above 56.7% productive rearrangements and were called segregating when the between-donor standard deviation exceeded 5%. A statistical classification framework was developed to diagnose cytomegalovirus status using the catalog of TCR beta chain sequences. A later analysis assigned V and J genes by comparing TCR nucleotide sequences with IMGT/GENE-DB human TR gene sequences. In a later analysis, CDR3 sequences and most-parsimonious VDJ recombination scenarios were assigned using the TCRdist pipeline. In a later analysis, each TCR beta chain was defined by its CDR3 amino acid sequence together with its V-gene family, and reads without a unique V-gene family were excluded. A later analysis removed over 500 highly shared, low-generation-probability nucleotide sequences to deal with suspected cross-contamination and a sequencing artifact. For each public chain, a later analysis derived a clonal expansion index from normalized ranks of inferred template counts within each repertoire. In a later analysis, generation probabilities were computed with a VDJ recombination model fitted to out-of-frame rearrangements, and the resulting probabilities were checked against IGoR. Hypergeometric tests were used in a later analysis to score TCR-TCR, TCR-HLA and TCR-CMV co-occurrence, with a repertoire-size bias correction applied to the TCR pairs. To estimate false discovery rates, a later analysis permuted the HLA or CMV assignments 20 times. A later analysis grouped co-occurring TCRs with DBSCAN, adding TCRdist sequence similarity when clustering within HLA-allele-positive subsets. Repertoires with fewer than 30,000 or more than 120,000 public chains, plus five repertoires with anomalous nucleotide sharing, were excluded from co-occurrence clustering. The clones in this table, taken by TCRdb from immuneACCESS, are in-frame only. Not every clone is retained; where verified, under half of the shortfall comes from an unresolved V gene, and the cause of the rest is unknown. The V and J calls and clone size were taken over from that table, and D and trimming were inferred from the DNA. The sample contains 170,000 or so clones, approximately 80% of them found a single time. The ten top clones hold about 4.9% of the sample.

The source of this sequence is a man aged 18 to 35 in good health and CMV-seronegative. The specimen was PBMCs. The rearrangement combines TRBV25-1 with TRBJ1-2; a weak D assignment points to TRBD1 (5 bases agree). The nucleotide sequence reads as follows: TGTGCCAGCAGTGATCCAGGGCCCCGTAGTGGCTACACCTTC. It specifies CASSDPGPRSGYTF.